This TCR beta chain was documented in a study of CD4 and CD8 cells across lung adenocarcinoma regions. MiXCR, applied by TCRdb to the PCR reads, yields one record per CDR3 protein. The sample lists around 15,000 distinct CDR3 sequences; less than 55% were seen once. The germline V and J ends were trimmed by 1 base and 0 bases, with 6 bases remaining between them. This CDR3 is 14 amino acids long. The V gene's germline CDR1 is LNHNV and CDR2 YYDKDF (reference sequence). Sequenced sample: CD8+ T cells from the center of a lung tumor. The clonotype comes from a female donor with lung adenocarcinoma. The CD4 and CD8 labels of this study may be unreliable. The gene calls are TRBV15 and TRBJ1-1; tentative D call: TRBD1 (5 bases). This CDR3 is CATSRGQLNTEAFF. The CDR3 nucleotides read TGTGCCACCAGCAGAGGACAGCTGAACACTGAAGCTTTCTTT.